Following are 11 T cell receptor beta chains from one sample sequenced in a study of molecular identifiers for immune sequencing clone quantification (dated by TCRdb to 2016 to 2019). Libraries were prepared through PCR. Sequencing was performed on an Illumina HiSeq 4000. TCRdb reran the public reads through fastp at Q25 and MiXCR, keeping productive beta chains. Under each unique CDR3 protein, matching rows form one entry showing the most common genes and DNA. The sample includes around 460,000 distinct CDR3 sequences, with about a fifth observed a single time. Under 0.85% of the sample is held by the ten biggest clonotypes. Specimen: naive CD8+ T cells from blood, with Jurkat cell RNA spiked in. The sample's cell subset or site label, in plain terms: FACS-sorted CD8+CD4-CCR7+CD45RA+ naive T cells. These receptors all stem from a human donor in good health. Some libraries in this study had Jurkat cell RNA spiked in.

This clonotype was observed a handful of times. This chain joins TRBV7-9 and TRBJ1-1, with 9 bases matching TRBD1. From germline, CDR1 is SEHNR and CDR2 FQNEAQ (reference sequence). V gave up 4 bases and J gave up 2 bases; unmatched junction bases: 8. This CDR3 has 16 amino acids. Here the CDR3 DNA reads TGTGCCAGCAGCTCCACAGGGGGCCTCTCCAACACTGAAGCTTTCTTT. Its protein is CASSSTGGLSNTEAFF.

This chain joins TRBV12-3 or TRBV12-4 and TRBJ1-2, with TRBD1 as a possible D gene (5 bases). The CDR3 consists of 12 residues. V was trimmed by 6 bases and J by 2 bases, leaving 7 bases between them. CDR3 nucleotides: TGTGCCAGCAGCCGGGACAACTATGGCTACACCTTC. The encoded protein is CASSRDNYGYTF.

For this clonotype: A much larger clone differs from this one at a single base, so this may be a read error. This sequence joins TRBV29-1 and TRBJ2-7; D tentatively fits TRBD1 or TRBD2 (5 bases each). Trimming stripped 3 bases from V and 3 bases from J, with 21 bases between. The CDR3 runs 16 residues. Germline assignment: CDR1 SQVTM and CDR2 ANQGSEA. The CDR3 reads CSVERIGSGRVYEQYF. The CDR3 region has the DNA TGCAGCGTTGAGCGGATTGGGTCGGGGCGGGTCTACGAGCAGTACTTC.

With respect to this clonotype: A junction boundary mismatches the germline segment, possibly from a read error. The CDR3 spells CGAQTLDGGISNQPQHF. The CDR3 DNA reads as TGCGGTGCCCAAACCCTCGACGGAGGAATTAGCAATCAGCCCCAGCATTTT. This chain links TRBV20-1 with TRBJ1-5; D gene ambiguous. This CDR3 comprises 17 residues. Germline lookup yields CDR1 DFQATT and CDR2 SNEGSKA (reference sequence).

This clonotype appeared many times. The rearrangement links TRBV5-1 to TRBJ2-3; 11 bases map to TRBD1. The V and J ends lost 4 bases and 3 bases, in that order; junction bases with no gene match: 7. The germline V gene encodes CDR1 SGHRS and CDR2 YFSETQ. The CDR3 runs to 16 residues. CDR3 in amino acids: CASSTWTGGATDTQYF. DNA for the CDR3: TGCGCCAGCAGCACGTGGACAGGGGGCGCGACAGATACGCAGTATTTT.

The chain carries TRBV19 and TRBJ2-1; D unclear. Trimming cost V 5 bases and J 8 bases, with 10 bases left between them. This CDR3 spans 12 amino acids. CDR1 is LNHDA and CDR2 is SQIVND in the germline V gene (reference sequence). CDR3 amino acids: CASSYGVDEQFF. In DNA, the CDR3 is TGTGCCAGTAGTTATGGGGTCGATGAGCAGTTCTTC.

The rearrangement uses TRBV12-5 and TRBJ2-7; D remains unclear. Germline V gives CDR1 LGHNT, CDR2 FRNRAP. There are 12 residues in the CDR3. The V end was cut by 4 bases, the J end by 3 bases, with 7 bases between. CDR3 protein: CASGSPNYEQYF. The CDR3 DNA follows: TGTGCTAGTGGTTCCCCAAACTACGAGCAGTACTTC.

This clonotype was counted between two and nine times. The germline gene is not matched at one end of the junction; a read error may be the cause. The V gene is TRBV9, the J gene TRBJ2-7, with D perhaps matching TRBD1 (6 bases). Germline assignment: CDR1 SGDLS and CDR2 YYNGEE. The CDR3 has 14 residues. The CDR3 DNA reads TGTACCAGCAGCGAACAGGGTCGCTCCTACGAGCAGTACTTC. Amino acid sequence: CTSSEQGRSYEQYF.

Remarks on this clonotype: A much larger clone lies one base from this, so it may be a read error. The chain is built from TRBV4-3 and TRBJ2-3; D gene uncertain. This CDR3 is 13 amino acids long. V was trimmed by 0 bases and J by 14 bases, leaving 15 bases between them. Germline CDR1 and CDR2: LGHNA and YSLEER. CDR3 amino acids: CASSQDRVPPRYF. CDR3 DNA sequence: TGCGCCAGCAGCCAAGATCGGGTACCTCCGCGGTATTTT.

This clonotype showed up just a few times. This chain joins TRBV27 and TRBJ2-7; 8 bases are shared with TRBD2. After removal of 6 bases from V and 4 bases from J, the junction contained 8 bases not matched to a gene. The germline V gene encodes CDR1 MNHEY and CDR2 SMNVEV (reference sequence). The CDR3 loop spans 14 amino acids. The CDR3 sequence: CASSLGLAQYEQYF. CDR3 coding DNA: TGTGCCAGCAGCCTCGGACTAGCACAATACGAGCAGTACTTC.

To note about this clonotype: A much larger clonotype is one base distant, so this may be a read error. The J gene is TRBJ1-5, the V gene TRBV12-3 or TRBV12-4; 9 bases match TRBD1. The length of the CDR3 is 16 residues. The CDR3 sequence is CTSSLKGQGRGQPQHF. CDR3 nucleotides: TGTACCAGCAGTTTGAAGGGACAGGGTAGGGGTCAGCCCCAGCATTTT.